The clone carrying this T cell receptor beta chain appeared a single time. The entry originates in a study of shared clonotypes between healthy human individuals. The CDR3 has 14 residues. In germline, CDR1 is MNHEY, CDR2 SMNVEV (reference sequence). The ends were cut back, 7 bases at V and 2 bases at J, with 12 bases in the middle. Measured with immunoSEQ multiplex PCR; TCRdb has only the in-frame clones, and not every one. The sample lists roughly 500,000 clones; around 73% were seen once. The J gene is TRBJ1-5, the V gene TRBV27; D uncertain. The sample was PBMCs. The TCR was taken from a woman in her 40s in good health. Some clones in this sample may be carry-over from other donors' samples. The CDR3 sequence is CASTSGGGNQPQHF. The CDR3 region has the DNA TGTGCCAGCACCTCGGGTGGGGGCAATCAGCCCCAGCATTTT.